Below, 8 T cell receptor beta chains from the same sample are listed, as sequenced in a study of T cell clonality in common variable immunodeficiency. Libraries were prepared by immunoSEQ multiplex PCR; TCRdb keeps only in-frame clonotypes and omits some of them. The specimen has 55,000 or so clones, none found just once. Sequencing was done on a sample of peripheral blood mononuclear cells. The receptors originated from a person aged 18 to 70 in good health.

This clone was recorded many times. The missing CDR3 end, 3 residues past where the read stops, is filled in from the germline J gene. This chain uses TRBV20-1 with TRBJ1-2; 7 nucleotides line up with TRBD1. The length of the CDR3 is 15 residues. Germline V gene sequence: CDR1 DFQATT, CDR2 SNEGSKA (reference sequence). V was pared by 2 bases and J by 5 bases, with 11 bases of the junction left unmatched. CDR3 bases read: TGCAGTGCTAGACCCGGGACAGCCAGTCGATATGGC. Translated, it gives CSARPGTASRYG. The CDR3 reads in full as CSARPGTASRYGYTF.

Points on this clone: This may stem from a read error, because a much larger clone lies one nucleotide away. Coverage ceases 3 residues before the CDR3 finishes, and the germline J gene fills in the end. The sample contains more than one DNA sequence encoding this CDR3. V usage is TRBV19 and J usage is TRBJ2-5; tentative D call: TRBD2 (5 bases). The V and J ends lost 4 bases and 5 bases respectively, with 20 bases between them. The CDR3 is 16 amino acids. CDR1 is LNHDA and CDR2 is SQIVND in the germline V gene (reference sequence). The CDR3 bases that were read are TGTGCCAGTAGTACCGGAGTAGCGAATAGGCAGGAGACC. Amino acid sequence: CASSTGVANRQET. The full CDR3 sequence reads CASSTGVANRQETQYF.

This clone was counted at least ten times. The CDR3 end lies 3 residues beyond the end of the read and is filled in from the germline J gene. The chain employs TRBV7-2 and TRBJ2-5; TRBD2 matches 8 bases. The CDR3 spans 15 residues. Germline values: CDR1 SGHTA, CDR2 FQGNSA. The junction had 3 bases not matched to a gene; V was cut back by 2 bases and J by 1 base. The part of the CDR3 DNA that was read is TGTGCCAGCAGCTTATCGGGGGGGGTCCAAGAGACC. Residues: CASSLSGGVQET. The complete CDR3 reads CASSLSGGVQETQYF.

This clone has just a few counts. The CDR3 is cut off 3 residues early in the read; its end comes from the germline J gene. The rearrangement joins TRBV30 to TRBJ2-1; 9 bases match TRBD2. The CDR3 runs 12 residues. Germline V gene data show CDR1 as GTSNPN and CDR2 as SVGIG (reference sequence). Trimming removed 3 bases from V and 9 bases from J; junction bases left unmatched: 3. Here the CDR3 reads CAWRGLAVEQFF. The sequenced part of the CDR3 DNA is TGTGCCTGGAGGGGACTAGCTGTTGAG.

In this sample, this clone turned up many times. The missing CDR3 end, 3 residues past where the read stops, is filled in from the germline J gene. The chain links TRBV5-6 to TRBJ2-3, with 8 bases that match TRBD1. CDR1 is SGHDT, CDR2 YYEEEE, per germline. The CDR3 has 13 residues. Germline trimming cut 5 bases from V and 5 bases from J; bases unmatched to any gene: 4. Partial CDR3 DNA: TGTGCCAGCAGTTTGACAGGGGAAGATACG. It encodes CASSLTGEDT. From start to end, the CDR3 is CASSLTGEDTQYF. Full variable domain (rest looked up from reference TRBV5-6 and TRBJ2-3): DAGVTQSPTHLIKTRGQQVTLRCSPKSGHDTVSWYQQALGQGPQFIFQYYEEEERQRGNFPDRFSGHQFPNYSSELNVNALLLGDSALYLCASSLTGEDTQYFGPGTRLTVL.

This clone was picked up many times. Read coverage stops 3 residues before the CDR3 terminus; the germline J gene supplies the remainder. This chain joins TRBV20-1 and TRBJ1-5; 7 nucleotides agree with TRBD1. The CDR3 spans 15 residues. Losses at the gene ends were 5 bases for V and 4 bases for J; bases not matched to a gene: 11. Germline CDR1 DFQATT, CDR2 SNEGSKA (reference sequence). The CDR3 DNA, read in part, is TGCAGTGCTGGCGGGGGGACAGCCGGAAATCAGCCC. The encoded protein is CSAGGGTAGNQP. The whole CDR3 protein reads CSAGGGTAGNQPQHF.

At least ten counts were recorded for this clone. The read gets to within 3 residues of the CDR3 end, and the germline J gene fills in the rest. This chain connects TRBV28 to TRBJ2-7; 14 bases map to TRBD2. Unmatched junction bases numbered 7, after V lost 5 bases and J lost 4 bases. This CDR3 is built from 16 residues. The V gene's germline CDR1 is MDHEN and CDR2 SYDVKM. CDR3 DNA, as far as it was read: TGTGCCAGCAGTCTTCCGGGACTAGCGGGAGTTTACGAG. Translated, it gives CASSLPGLAGVYE. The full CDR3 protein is CASSLPGLAGVYEQYF. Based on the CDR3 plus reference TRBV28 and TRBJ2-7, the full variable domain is DVKVTQSSRYLVKRTGEKVFLECVQDMDHENMFWYRQDPGLGLRLIYFSYDVKMKEKGDIPEGYSVSREKKERFSLILESASTNQTSMYLCASSLPGLAGVYEQYFGPGTRLTVT.

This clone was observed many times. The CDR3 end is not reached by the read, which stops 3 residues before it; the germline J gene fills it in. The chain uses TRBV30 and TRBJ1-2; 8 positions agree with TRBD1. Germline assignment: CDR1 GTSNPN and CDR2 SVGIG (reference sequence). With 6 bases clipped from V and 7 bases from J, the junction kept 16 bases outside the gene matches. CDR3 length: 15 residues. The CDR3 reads CACQKGQGLRGGYTF. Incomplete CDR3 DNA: TGTGCCTGCCAGAAAGGACAGGGCCTTCGGGGTGGC.